This TCR beta chain is from a study of brain T cells in children with intractable seizures. Study results and caveats: Absence of clones before surgery may stem from lower sequencing depth.

V lost 1 base, J lost 2 bases, and 7 bases lay in between. The CDR3 is 14 residues long. CDR1 and CDR2 from the germline V gene are SEHNR and FQNEAQ (reference sequence). As for this clone: Its antigen is currently unknown.

Clones were sequenced by immunoSEQ multiplex PCR, and TCRdb holds only the in-frame ones, with some missing. This repertoire shows about 120,000 clones, 85% to 95% found once; its top ten account for under 4.5%. The specimen was peripheral blood, collected at surgery. The receptor's source is a boy in the first two years of life with hemimegalencephaly and intractable seizures. This rearrangement joins TRBV7-9 to TRBJ2-3; D not certain. The CDR3 here is CASSLGQYTDTQYF. The CDR3 bases are TGTGCCAGCAGCTTAGGGCAGTACACAGATACGCAGTATTTT.